Listed below are T cell receptor beta chains from one sample, sequenced in a study of shared clonotypes between healthy human individuals. Profiling relied on immunoSEQ multiplex PCR, and the TCRdb table lists in-frame clones only, not all of them. This sample has about 2.2 million clones, with around 93% found just once. Specimen: naive CD8+ T cells from PBMCs. Every receptor here comes from a man aged 18 to 30 in good health. Some clones in this sample may be carry-over from other donors' samples. The CDR3 runs from the conserved cysteine through the conserved F or W. A D gene is named only where the DNA matches it firmly. Size is stated for part of the rows, as once, few or many counts, or as a class when the clone is expanded.

D gene,J gene,V gene,clone size,CDR3 protein,CDR3 DNA
.,TRBJ2-1,TRBV13,.,CASSLYGPGREQFF,TGTGCCAGCAGCTTATATGGTCCCGGCCGGGAGCAGTTCTTC
TRBD1,TRBJ1-2,TRBV5-6,.,CASSSTGEGYTF,TGTGCCAGCAGCTCGACAGGGGAAGGCTACACCTTC
TRBD2,TRBJ2-2,TRBV27,.,CASSLGSGRTNTGELFF,TGTGCCAGCAGTTTGGGTAGCGGGAGGACGAACACCGGGGAGCTGTTTTTT
.,TRBJ2-7,TRBV19,.,CATRWGRGTYEQYF,TGTGCCACCCGATGGGGCAGGGGAACCTACGAGCAGTACTTC
.,TRBJ1-3,TRBV6-5,.,CASSYRGSGNTIYF,TGTGCCAGCAGTTACCGAGGCTCTGGAAACACCATATATTTT
TRBD1,TRBJ2-5,TRBV25-1,once,CASRVRGQETQYF,TGTGCCAGCAGAGTGAGGGGGCAGGAGACCCAGTACTTC
.,TRBJ2-3,TRBV5-4,.,CASSLPGERNTDTQYF,TGTGCCAGCAGCTTGCCGGGCGAGCGGAACACAGATACGCAGTATTTT
.,TRBJ1-5,TRBV28,.,CASSLSGSNQPQHF,TGTGCCAGCAGTTTATCGGGAAGCAATCAGCCCCAGCATTTT
TRBD2,TRBJ2-7,TRBV7-2,.,CASSRSLARIYEQYF,TGTGCCAGCAGCCGCTCACTAGCGAGGATCTACGAGCAGTACTTC
.,TRBJ2-3,TRBV7-9,.,CASSLSPDTQYF,TGTGCCAGCAGCTTATCCCCAGATACGCAGTATTTT
TRBD1,TRBJ2-3,TRBV28,.,CASSLLGQGADTQYF,TGTGCCAGCAGTCTACTCGGGCAGGGGGCAGATACGCAGTATTTT
.,TRBJ2-1,TRBV9,.,CASSVVGHEQFF,TGTGCCAGCAGCGTAGTGGGCCATGAGCAGTTCTTC